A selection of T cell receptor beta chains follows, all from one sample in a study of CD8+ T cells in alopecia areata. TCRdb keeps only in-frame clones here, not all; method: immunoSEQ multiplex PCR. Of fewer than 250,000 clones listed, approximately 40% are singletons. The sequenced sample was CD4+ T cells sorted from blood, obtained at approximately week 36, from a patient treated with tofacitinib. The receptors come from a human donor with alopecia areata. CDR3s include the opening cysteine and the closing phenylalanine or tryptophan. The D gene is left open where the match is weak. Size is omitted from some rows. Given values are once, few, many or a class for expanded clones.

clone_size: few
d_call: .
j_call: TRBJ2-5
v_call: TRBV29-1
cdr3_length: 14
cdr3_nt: TGCAGCGTTGTACTGGAAGGGAGGCAAGAGACCCAGTACTTC
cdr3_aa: CSVVLEGRQETQYF

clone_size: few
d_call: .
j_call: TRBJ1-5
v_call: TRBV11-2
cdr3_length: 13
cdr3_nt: TGTGCCAGCAGCTTAGACTTCCGGAGGCCCCAGCATTTT
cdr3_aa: CASSLDFRRPQHF

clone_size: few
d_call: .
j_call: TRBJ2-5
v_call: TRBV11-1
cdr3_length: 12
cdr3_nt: TGTGCCAGCAGCCTGAACCAAGAGACCCAGTACTTC
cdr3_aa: CASSLNQETQYF

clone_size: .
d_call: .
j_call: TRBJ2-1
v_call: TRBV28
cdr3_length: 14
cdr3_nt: TGTGCCAGCAGTCCGCCGTACGGCTACAATGAGCAGTTCTTC
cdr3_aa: CASSPPYGYNEQFF

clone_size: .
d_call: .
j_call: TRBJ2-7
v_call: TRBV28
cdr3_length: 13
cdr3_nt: TGTGCCAGCCGTGGACAGTCACGCCACGAGCAGTACTTC
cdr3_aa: CASRGQSRHEQYF

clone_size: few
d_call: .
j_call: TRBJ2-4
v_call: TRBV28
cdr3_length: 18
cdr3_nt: TGTGCCAGCAGTTTATTATCAGGGGGGACACTAGCCAAAAACATTCAGTACTTC
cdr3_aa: CASSLLSGGTLAKNIQYF

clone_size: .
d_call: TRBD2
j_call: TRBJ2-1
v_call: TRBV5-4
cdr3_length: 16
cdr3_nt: TGTGCCAGCAGCACGACTAGCGGGAGTTCCCACAATGAGCAGTTCTTC
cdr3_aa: CASSTTSGSSHNEQFF

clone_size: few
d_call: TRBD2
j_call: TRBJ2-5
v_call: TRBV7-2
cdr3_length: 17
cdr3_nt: TGTGCCAGCAGCTTTTGGGATAGCGGGACTGCGAAGGAGACCCAGTACTTC
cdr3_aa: CASSFWDSGTAKETQYF

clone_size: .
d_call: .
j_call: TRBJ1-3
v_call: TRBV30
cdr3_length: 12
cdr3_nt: TGTGCCTGGAGGGCAGGGGGAAACACCATATATTTT
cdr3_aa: CAWRAGGNTIYF

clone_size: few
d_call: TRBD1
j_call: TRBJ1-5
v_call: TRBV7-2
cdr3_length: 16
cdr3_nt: TGTGCCAGCAGCTTAGCGACAGGGAATAGCAATCAGCCCCAGCATTTT
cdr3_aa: CASSLATGNSNQPQHF

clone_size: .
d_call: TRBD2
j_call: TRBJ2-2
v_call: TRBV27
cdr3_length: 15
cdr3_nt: TGTGCCAGCAGTTTGGCGGGAGCGGGGACCGGGGAGCTGTTTTTT
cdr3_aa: CASSLAGAGTGELFF

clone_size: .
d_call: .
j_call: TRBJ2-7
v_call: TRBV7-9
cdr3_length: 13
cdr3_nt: TGTGCCAGCAGCCCATCGTGGGCCGACGAGCAGTACTTC
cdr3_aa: CASSPSWADEQYF

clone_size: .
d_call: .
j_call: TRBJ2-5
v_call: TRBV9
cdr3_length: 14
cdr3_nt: TGTGCCAGCAGCGTAGACCCAGCGTTGGAGACCCAGTACTTC
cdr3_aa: CASSVDPALETQYF

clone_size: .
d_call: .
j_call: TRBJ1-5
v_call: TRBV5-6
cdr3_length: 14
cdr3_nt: TGTGCCAGCAGCTTGTTTGGGGTCGTTCAGCCCCAGCATTTT
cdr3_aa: CASSLFGVVQPQHF

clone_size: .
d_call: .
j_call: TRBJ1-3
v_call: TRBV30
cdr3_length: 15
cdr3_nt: TGTGCCTGGAGTGTAGCCCGACACTCTGGAAACACCATATATTTT
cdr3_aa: CAWSVARHSGNTIYF

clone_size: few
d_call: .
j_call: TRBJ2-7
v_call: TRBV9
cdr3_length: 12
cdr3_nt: TGTGCCAGCACAGGGGACCCCTACGAGCAGTACTTC
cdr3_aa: CASTGDPYEQYF